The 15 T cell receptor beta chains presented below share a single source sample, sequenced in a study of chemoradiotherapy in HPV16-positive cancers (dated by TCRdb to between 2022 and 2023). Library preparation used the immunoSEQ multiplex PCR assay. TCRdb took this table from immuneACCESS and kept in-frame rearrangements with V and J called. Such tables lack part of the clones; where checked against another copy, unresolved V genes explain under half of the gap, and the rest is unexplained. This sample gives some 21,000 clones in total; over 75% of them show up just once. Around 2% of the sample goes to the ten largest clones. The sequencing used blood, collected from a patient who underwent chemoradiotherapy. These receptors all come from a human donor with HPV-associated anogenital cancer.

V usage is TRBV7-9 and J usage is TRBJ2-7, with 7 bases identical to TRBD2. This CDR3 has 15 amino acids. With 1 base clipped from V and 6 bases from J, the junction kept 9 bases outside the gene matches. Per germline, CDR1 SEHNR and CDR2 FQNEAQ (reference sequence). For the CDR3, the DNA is TGTGCCAGCAGCTTAGATCGGGCGGGAGCTCTCGAGCAGTACTTC. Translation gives CASSLDRAGALEQYF.

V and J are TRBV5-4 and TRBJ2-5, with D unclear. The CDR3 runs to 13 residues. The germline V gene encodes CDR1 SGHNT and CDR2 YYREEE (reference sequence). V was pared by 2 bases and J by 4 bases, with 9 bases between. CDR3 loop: CASSLPQVETQYF. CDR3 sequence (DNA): TGTGCCAGCAGCTTACCTCAAGTAGAGACCCAGTACTTC.

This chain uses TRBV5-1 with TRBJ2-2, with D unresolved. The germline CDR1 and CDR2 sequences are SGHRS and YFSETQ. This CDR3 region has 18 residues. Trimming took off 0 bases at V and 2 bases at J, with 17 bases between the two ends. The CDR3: CASSLGVRAGRNTGELFF. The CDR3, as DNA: TGCGCCAGCAGCTTGGGCGTTCGGGCCGGTAGAAACACCGGGGAGCTGTTTTTT. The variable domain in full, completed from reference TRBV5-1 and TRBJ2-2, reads KAGVTQTPRYLIKTRGQQVTLSCSPISGHRSVSWYQQTPGQGLQFLFEYFSETQRNKGNFPGRFSGRQFSNSRSEMNVSTLELGDSALYLCASSLGVRAGRNTGELFFGEGSRLTVL.

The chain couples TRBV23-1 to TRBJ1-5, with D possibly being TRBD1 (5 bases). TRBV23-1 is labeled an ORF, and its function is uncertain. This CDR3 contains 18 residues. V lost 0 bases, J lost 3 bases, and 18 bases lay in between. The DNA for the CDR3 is TGCGCCAGCAGTCAATCTAACACCTCCACAGGACTCAATCAGCCCCAGCATTTT. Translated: CASSQSNTSTGLNQPQHF.

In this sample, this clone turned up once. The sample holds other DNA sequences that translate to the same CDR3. The CDR3 region has the DNA TGTGCCAGTAGTATAGGCCAGCCCTACGAGCAGTACTTC. This translates into CASSIGQPYEQYF. V is TRBV19 and J is TRBJ2-7; D remains ambiguous. Germline lookup yields CDR1 LNHDA and CDR2 SQIVND (reference sequence). The CDR3 runs to 13 residues. Between the trimmed V and J ends, which lost 1 base and 2 bases, there was a span of 6 bases.

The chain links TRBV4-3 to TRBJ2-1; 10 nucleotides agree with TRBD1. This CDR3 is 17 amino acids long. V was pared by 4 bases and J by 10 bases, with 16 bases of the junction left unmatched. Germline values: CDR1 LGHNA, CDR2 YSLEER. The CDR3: CASSPRPTGQGRREQFF. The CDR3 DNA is TGCGCCAGCAGCCCCCGCCCGACGGGACAGGGGAGGAGGGAGCAGTTCTTC.

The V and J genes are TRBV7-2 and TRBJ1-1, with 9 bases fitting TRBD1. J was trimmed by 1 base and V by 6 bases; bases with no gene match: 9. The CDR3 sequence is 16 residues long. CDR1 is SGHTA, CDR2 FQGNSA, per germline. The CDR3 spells CASSRQGVSRNTEAFF. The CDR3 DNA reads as TGTGCCAGCAGTCGACAGGGGGTCTCCCGGAACACTGAAGCTTTCTTT.

The CDR3 DNA sequence: TGTGCCAGCAGTTTGACGGGAACAGGGTTAACTGAAGCTTTCTTT. It is translated as CASSLTGTGLTEAFF. This chain uses TRBV27 with TRBJ1-1, with a weak D call TRBD1 (6 bases). Germline CDR1 is MNHEY and CDR2 is SMNVEV (reference sequence). The CDR3 contains 15 residues. Trimming took 3 bases from V and 5 from J, leaving 16 bases between them.

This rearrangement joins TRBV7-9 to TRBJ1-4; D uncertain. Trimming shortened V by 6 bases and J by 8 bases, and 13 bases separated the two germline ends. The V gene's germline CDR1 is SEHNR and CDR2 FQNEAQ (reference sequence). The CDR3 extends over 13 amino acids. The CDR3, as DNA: TGTGCCAGCAGACGAGACATCGGGGAAAAACTGTTTTTT. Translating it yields CASRRDIGEKLFF.

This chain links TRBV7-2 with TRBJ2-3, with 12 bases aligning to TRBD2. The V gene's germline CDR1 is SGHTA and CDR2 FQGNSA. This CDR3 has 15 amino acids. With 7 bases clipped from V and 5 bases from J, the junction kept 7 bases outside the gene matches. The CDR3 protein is CASNQLAGGRDTQYF. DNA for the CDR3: TGTGCCAGCAACCAACTAGCGGGAGGTCGAGATACGCAGTATTTT.

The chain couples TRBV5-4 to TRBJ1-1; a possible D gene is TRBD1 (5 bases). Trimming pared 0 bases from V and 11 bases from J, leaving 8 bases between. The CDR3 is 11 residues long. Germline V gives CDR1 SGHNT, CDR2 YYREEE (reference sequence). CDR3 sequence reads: CASSLGQYAFF. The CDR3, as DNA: TGTGCCAGCAGCTTGGGACAGTACGCTTTCTTT.

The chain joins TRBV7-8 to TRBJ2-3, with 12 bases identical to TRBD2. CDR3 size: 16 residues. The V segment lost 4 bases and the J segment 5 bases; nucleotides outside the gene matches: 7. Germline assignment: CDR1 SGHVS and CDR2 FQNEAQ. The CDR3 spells CASSWRTSGIRDTQYF. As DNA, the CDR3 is TGTGCCAGCAGCTGGAGGACTAGCGGGATCAGAGATACGCAGTATTTT.

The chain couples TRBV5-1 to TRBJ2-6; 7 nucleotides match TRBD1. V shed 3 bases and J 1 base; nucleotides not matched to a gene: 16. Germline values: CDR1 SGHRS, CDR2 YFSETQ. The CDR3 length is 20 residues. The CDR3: CASSSFPRTGLASGANVLTF. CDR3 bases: TGCGCCAGCAGCTCCTTTCCCCGGACAGGACTTGCTTCTGGGGCCAACGTCCTGACTTTC.

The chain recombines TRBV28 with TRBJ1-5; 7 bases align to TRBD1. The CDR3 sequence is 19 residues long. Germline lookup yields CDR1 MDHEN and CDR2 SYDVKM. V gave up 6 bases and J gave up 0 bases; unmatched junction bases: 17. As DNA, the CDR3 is TGTGCCAGCAGCTCAAACCCGACAGGGACCTATGCTAGCAATCAGCCCCAGCATTTT. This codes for CASSSNPTGTYASNQPQHF.

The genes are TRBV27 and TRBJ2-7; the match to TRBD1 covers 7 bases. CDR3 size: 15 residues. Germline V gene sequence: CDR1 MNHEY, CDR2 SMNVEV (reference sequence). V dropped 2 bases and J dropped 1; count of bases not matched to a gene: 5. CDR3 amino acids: CASSLIQGSSYEQYF. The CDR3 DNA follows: TGTGCCAGCAGTTTAATACAGGGGAGTTCCTACGAGCAGTACTTC.